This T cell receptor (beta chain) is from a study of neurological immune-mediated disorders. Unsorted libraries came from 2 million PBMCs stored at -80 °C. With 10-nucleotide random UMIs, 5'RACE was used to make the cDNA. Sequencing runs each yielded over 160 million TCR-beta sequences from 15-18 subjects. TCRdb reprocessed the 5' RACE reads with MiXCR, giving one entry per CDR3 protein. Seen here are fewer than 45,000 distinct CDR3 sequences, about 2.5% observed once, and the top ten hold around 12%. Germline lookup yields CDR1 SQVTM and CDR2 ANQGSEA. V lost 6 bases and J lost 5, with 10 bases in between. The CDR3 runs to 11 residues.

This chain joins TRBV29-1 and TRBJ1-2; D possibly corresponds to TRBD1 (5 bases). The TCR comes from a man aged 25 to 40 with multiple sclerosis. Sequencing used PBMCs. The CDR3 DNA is TGCAGCGTGTCAGGGATATATGGCTACACCTTC. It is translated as CSVSGIYGYTF.